This T cell receptor beta chain is from a study of T cells expressing NK-cell markers (dated by TCRdb to between 2020 and 2021). Turning to the overall study: Three sorted T-cell subsets (CD3+CD56+NKG2C+, CD3+CD56+NKG2C- and CD3+CD56-NKG2C+) from seven to nine donors had their TCR beta-chain repertoires profiled. Among the eight sequenced donors, seven were HCMV-seropositive and one was HCMV-seronegative. The study sequenced eight donors, all healthy volunteers chosen at random: three men and five women. Sequencing of the libraries produced 2 x 150 bp reads on Illumina HiSeq 2000/2500, MiSeq or NextSeq.

Of note for this clonotype: Its antigen remains unidentified.

HCMV-specific IgG was detected in serum with a commercial ELISA kit to determine HCMV serostatus. Ficoll density gradient centrifugation was used to isolate peripheral blood mononuclear cells from blood. The sequencer listed for this sample is Illumina HiSeq 2000. TCR beta cDNA libraries were prepared using 5'RACE template switching, which introduced a universal primer site and unique molecular identifiers. Priming for cDNA synthesis came from the TCR beta constant segment, and two successive PCR amplification steps followed. The original methods were these. MIGEC was used to demultiplex reads and group the reads by UMI, and MiTCR was used to assemble and quantify clonotypes. Only TCR cDNA sequences supported by at least two reads were kept to exclude erroneous sequences. The tcR package was used for downstream repertoire analysis, and clonotypes were matched across fractions by CDR3 nucleotide sequence plus V segment. VDJmatch was used to annotate antigen specificity against VDJdb, with one amino acid substitution allowed in CDR3. Through TCRdb reprocessing, the reads give one entry per CDR3 protein sequence; DNA is omitted. These V and J calls derive from TCRdb rather than the authors' analysis. The sample's records list 500,000 to 600,000 distinct CDR3 sequences. The ten biggest clones cover roughly 3.6% of the sample.

General study outcomes and caveats: In over five donors, the dominant CD3+CD56+NKG2C+ clonotypes were among the top 10 CD8+ clonotypes and accounted for roughly 1.0-8% of CD8+ T cells. Whether the expanded NKG2C-expressing T cell clones were specific for HCMV antigens was left unclear. Those dominant clonotypes were again the most abundant among CD3+CD56-NKG2C+ cells in several donors, at about 28.3-65%.

The source is a young man in good health. Donor details come from another sample of the same person, matched by shared clones. Sequencing was carried out using blood T cells: a sorted CD56 or NKG2C T cell subset, CD4+ or CD8+ T cells, or bulk PBMC T cells (not recorded which).

The CDR3 sequence is CASSQAGTGGANVLTF. The chain employs TRBV4-2 and TRBJ2-6; no DNA is available, so the TRBD1 call from TCRdb remains unchecked. The CDR3 measures 16 amino acids from cysteine to phenylalanine. DNA is not recorded here. CDR1 and CDR2, per the germline V gene, are LGHNA and YNFKEQ.